These T cell receptor beta chains were read from a single sample in a study of shared clonotypes between healthy human individuals. Libraries were prepared by immunoSEQ multiplex PCR; TCRdb keeps only in-frame clonotypes and omits some of them. Of about a million clones listed, roughly 80% are singletons. Material: memory CD4+ T cells from PBMCs. The receptors shown here come from a man between 18 and 29 years old in good health. Some clones in this sample may be carry-over from other donors' samples. The CDR3 runs from the conserved cysteine through the conserved F or W. Fields, in order: D gene, J gene, clone size, V gene, CDR3 DNA, CDR3 protein. D genes are given only for firm matches. Clone size, where shown, is once, few, many, or a class for clones that have expanded.

D gene: TRBD1
J gene: TRBJ2-7
clone size: NA
V gene: TRBV10-3
CDR3 DNA: TGTGCCATCAGTGATTGGGACAGCTACGAGCAGTACTTC
CDR3 protein: CAISDWDSYEQYF

D gene: NA
J gene: TRBJ2-5
clone size: NA
V gene: TRBV18
CDR3 DNA: TGTGCCAGCTCACGTATGCAGCGGCAAGAGACCCAGTACTTC
CDR3 protein: CASSRMQRQETQYF

D gene: NA
J gene: TRBJ2-7
clone size: NA
V gene: TRBV6-5
CDR3 DNA: TGTGCCAGCAGCTCCCGGGACACGAGTTACGAGCAGTACTTC
CDR3 protein: CASSSRDTSYEQYF

D gene: NA
J gene: TRBJ2-7
clone size: NA
V gene: TRBV5-4
CDR3 DNA: TGTGCCAGCAGCTTGAAACAGGGCACCCACTACGAGCAGTACTTC
CDR3 protein: CASSLKQGTHYEQYF

D gene: TRBD1
J gene: TRBJ2-5
clone size: NA
V gene: TRBV5-1
CDR3 DNA: TGCGCCAGCAGCCCGATCGATCCACAGGGGGGAGGTGAGACCCAGTACTTC
CDR3 protein: CASSPIDPQGGGETQYF

D gene: NA
J gene: TRBJ1-4
clone size: once
V gene: TRBV4-3
CDR3 DNA: TGCGCCAGCAGCCCGCTGACTACTTTGGCTAATGAAAAACTGTTTTTT
CDR3 protein: CASSPLTTLANEKLFF

D gene: NA
J gene: TRBJ1-1
clone size: NA
V gene: TRBV5-1
CDR3 DNA: TGCGCCAGCAGCCTCGGGACCGGCTGGACTGAAGCTTTCTTT
CDR3 protein: CASSLGTGWTEAFF

D gene: NA
J gene: TRBJ2-1
clone size: few
V gene: TRBV19
CDR3 DNA: TGTGCCAGTAGTATTAACGCACCGAATGAGCAGTTCTTC
CDR3 protein: CASSINAPNEQFF

D gene: NA
J gene: TRBJ1-5
clone size: NA
V gene: TRBV5-4
CDR3 DNA: TGTGCCAGCAGCTTGTTGGGGCAGCCCCAGCATTTT
CDR3 protein: CASSLLGQPQHF

D gene: NA
J gene: TRBJ1-1
clone size: NA
V gene: TRBV5-1
CDR3 DNA: TGCGCCAGCAGCTCAACAGGGAGAGGCACTGAAGCTTTCTTT
CDR3 protein: CASSSTGRGTEAFF

D gene: NA
J gene: TRBJ2-7
clone size: NA
V gene: TRBV19
CDR3 DNA: TGTGCCAGTAGTATTTCCGGGACGGCAAAACTCGAGCAGTACTTC
CDR3 protein: CASSISGTAKLEQYF

D gene: TRBD1
J gene: TRBJ2-7
clone size: NA
V gene: TRBV10-2
CDR3 DNA: TGCGCCAGCAGTGAGGGGACAGGGTATGTTGACGAGCAGTACTTC
CDR3 protein: CASSEGTGYVDEQYF

D gene: NA
J gene: TRBJ1-5
clone size: NA
V gene: TRBV30
CDR3 DNA: TGTGCCTGGAGTGCGGGCATTCGTCAGCCCCAGCATTTT
CDR3 protein: CAWSAGIRQPQHF

D gene: NA
J gene: TRBJ1-2
clone size: many
V gene: TRBV15
CDR3 DNA: TGTGCCACCAGCAGATTGACCACAGACCCCTTTGGCTACACCTTC
CDR3 protein: CATSRLTTDPFGYTF

D gene: NA
J gene: TRBJ2-5
clone size: NA
V gene: TRBV7-2
CDR3 DNA: TGTGCCAGCAGCTTAGGGGCCGGGGAGACCCAGTACTTC
CDR3 protein: CASSLGAGETQYF

D gene: NA
J gene: TRBJ1-2
clone size: NA
V gene: TRBV18
CDR3 DNA: TGTGCCAGCTCACCAAGGAAGGAGGCCTATGGCTACACCTTC
CDR3 protein: CASSPRKEAYGYTF

D gene: NA
J gene: TRBJ2-1
clone size: NA
V gene: TRBV27
CDR3 DNA: TGTGCCAGCAGTTTACGGGAGTTCGGGAATGAGCAGTTCTTC
CDR3 protein: CASSLREFGNEQFF

D gene: TRBD2
J gene: TRBJ2-7
clone size: NA
V gene: TRBV5-4
CDR3 DNA: TGTGCCAGCAGCCCGGGACTAGCGGGGACTTACGAGCAGTACTTC
CDR3 protein: CASSPGLAGTYEQYF

D gene: NA
J gene: TRBJ1-4
clone size: NA
V gene: TRBV7-8
CDR3 DNA: TGTGCCAGCAGCTTAGGTACCTTTAATGAAAAACTGTTTTTT
CDR3 protein: CASSLGTFNEKLFF

D gene: NA
J gene: TRBJ2-7
clone size: once
V gene: TRBV6-5
CDR3 DNA: TGTGCCAGCAGTTTAGCCGGGGTCCCCTACGAGCAGTACTTC
CDR3 protein: CASSLAGVPYEQYF

D gene: TRBD1
J gene: TRBJ2-2
clone size: NA
V gene: TRBV19
CDR3 DNA: TGTGCCAGTAGTAGTGGGACAGGGAGAAGAGGAGGGGAGCTGTTTTTT
CDR3 protein: CASSSGTGRRGGELFF

D gene: NA
J gene: TRBJ2-5
clone size: NA
V gene: TRBV5-4
CDR3 DNA: TGTGCCAGCAGCTTGGGTTGGACCCAAAGTCTGGAGACCCAGTACTTC
CDR3 protein: CASSLGWTQSLETQYF

D gene: TRBD1
J gene: TRBJ1-2
clone size: NA
V gene: TRBV5-1
CDR3 DNA: TGCGCCAGCAGCTTGCTAGGACAGGGGAATGGCTACACCTTC
CDR3 protein: CASSLLGQGNGYTF

D gene: NA
J gene: TRBJ2-1
clone size: NA
V gene: TRBV10-2
CDR3 DNA: TGCGCCAGCACCGCGGACGGCTACAATGAGCAGTTCTTC
CDR3 protein: CASTADGYNEQFF

D gene: NA
J gene: TRBJ2-2
clone size: NA
V gene: TRBV4-1
CDR3 DNA: TGCGCCAGCAGCCAAGAGGGGAGGATGGGCGGGGAGCTGTTTTTT
CDR3 protein: CASSQEGRMGGELFF

D gene: TRBD2
J gene: TRBJ2-7
clone size: NA
V gene: TRBV7-2
CDR3 DNA: TGTGCCAGCAGCTTAGATAGGACTAGTGCCGAGCAGTACTTC
CDR3 protein: CASSLDRTSAEQYF

D gene: NA
J gene: TRBJ1-2
clone size: NA
V gene: TRBV29-1
CDR3 DNA: TGCAGCGTTGACTCCCGGCAGGGGTTCTATGGCTACACCTTC
CDR3 protein: CSVDSRQGFYGYTF

D gene: NA
J gene: TRBJ1-2
clone size: NA
V gene: TRBV18
CDR3 DNA: TGTGCCAGCTCACCGGCAGATGGCTACACCTTC
CDR3 protein: CASSPADGYTF

D gene: NA
J gene: TRBJ1-5
clone size: once
V gene: TRBV19
CDR3 DNA: TGTGCCAGTAATGAGGGTTCAATGTATCAGCCCCAGCATTTT
CDR3 protein: CASNEGSMYQPQHF

D gene: TRBD1
J gene: TRBJ2-7
clone size: NA
V gene: TRBV6-1
CDR3 DNA: TGTGCCAGCACTGGTCTACAGGGGGCGGGGGAGCAGTACTTC
CDR3 protein: CASTGLQGAGEQYF

D gene: TRBD1
J gene: TRBJ1-2
clone size: NA
V gene: TRBV7-2
CDR3 DNA: TGTGCCAGCAGCCCAAGACAGGGGATGGGGGGCTACACCTTC
CDR3 protein: CASSPRQGMGGYTF

D gene: TRBD1
J gene: TRBJ1-2
clone size: NA
V gene: TRBV6-6
CDR3 DNA: TGTGCCAGCAGCGTCGACAGGGATTATGGCTACACCTTC
CDR3 protein: CASSVDRDYGYTF

D gene: TRBD2
J gene: TRBJ2-5
clone size: NA
V gene: TRBV13
CDR3 DNA: TGTGCCAGCAGCCCCCACCGACTAGCAGGAGAGATAGAGACCCAGTACTTC
CDR3 protein: CASSPHRLAGEIETQYF

D gene: NA
J gene: TRBJ1-2
clone size: NA
V gene: TRBV6-1
CDR3 DNA: TGTGCCAGCAGTCAATTGCCGGGGAACTATGGCTACACCTTC
CDR3 protein: CASSQLPGNYGYTF

D gene: TRBD1
J gene: TRBJ2-5
clone size: NA
V gene: TRBV5-5
CDR3 DNA: TGCGCCAGAAGCGTTCCGGGACAGGGGCTCCAAGAGACCCAGTACTTC
CDR3 protein: CARSVPGQGLQETQYF

D gene: NA
J gene: TRBJ1-5
clone size: NA
V gene: TRBV28
CDR3 DNA: TGTGCCAGCAGCTCCCCCGCTCGCGGTGAGTCCCAGCATTTT
CDR3 protein: CASSSPARGESQHF

D gene: TRBD1
J gene: TRBJ1-2
clone size: NA
V gene: TRBV19
CDR3 DNA: TGTGCCAGTAGTGATTCCGGACAGGGGGATTTTCTTAACTATGGCTACACCTTC
CDR3 protein: CASSDSGQGDFLNYGYTF

D gene: NA
J gene: TRBJ1-2
clone size: once
V gene: TRBV13
CDR3 DNA: TGTGCCAGCAGCTTGACGGGGGCAGATGGCTACACCTTC
CDR3 protein: CASSLTGADGYTF